The T cell receptor beta chain under discussion was sequenced for a study of CD8+ T cells in alopecia areata (dated 2018 in TCRdb). Regarding the study in general: Treated patients were enrolled in an open-label pilot trial of oral tofacitinib at 5 to 10 mg twice daily for moderate-to-severe alopecia areata. Tofacitinib was administered for 6 to 18 months, and 6 months of follow-up off drug were then conducted to assess delayed response and recurrence. In both human patients and the C3H/HeJ mouse model, the study applied high-throughput TCRbeta sequencing to look at T cell clonal expansion in alopecia areata. Human TCRbeta sequencing covered scalp tissue and sorted CD4+ and CD8+ peripheral blood T cells from patchy and totalis/universalis alopecia areata patients and healthy controls. Biopsies were taken from tofacitinib-treated patients at baseline and again at 4 and 24 weeks into treatment, and several of those patients also had a later scalp biopsy. Clonality in the scalp was compared among normal scalp (n=4), patchy alopecia areata scalp (n=8), and alopecia totalis/universalis scalp (n=8). RNA came from the PAXgene miRNA kit for fixed scalp, the miRNeasy kit for PBMCs, and the RNeasy kit for mouse skin. immunoSEQ multiplex PCR using 35 Vbeta forward primers and 13 Jbeta reverse primers was used to amplify TCRbeta CDR3 regions. The paper as a whole reports these results and caveats: Resident alphabeta T cells in normal human skin are also sequenced, complicating scalp TCR repertoire analysis, unlike mouse skin dominated by gammadelta T cells. Higher clonality and more expanded CD8+ clones were observed in lesional scalp than in normal scalp, particularly in alopecia totalis/universalis, a finding suggestive of antigenic drive. TCR sequences shared between patients were less clear than in mice, possibly partly because of HLA diversity in the patient population.

The germline V gene yields SNHLY for CDR1 and FYNNEI for CDR2. The germline V and J ends show losses of 3 bases and 5 bases respectively, and no gene match explains 7 bases of the junction. From cysteine to phenylalanine, the CDR3 is 15 amino acids long. Of all the DNA, just the CDR3 is kept, 45 bases in frame from base 1. Peripheral blood and lesional scalp punch biopsies were obtained from patients with alopecia areata. Human scalp biopsies went straight into PAXgene tissue containers for immediate fixation. The library was built by means of the immunoSEQ multiplex PCR assay. To provide template for TCR sequencing, every sample had RNA extracted and reverse transcribed into cDNA. SuperScript III was used to make first-strand cDNA, primed with a 2:1 mix of oligo-dT and random hexamers. Amplification bias was assessed with a synthetic immune receptor repertoire, and residual bias was removed computationally. The authors processed their data as follows. Raw reads were preprocessed to remove errors, and CDR3 was defined according to IMGT conventions as the region from the conserved cysteine to phenylalanine. To get clonality, Shannon entropy was normalized by log2 of the number of productive unique TCRs and the result was subtracted from 1. CD4 or CD8 identity of scalp clones was inferred by cross-referencing scalp TCRbeta sequences with sorted blood CD4 and CD8 repertoires. Held by TCRdb, this immuneACCESS table contains in-frame sequences only and omits some clones. Under half of the omission traces to an unresolved V gene where checked; the cause of the rest is unknown. V, J and clone size are those of that table, while D and trimming were read from the DNA. The sample table records approximately 12,000 clones; about 59% of these occur just once. Roughly 15% of the sample belongs to the ten largest clones.

Comment on this clone: It lacks a known antigen. It has no much larger one-base neighbor in the sample; base qualities were not kept.

Sequenced material: skin. The chain was built from TRBV2 and TRBJ2-1; TRBD1 agrees with 7 junctional bases. The source of this sequence is a human donor with alopecia areata. The CDR3 region: CASSEPTQGDNEQFF. DNA sequence: TGTGCCAGCAGTGAGCCTACCCAGGGGGACAATGAGCAGTTCTTC.